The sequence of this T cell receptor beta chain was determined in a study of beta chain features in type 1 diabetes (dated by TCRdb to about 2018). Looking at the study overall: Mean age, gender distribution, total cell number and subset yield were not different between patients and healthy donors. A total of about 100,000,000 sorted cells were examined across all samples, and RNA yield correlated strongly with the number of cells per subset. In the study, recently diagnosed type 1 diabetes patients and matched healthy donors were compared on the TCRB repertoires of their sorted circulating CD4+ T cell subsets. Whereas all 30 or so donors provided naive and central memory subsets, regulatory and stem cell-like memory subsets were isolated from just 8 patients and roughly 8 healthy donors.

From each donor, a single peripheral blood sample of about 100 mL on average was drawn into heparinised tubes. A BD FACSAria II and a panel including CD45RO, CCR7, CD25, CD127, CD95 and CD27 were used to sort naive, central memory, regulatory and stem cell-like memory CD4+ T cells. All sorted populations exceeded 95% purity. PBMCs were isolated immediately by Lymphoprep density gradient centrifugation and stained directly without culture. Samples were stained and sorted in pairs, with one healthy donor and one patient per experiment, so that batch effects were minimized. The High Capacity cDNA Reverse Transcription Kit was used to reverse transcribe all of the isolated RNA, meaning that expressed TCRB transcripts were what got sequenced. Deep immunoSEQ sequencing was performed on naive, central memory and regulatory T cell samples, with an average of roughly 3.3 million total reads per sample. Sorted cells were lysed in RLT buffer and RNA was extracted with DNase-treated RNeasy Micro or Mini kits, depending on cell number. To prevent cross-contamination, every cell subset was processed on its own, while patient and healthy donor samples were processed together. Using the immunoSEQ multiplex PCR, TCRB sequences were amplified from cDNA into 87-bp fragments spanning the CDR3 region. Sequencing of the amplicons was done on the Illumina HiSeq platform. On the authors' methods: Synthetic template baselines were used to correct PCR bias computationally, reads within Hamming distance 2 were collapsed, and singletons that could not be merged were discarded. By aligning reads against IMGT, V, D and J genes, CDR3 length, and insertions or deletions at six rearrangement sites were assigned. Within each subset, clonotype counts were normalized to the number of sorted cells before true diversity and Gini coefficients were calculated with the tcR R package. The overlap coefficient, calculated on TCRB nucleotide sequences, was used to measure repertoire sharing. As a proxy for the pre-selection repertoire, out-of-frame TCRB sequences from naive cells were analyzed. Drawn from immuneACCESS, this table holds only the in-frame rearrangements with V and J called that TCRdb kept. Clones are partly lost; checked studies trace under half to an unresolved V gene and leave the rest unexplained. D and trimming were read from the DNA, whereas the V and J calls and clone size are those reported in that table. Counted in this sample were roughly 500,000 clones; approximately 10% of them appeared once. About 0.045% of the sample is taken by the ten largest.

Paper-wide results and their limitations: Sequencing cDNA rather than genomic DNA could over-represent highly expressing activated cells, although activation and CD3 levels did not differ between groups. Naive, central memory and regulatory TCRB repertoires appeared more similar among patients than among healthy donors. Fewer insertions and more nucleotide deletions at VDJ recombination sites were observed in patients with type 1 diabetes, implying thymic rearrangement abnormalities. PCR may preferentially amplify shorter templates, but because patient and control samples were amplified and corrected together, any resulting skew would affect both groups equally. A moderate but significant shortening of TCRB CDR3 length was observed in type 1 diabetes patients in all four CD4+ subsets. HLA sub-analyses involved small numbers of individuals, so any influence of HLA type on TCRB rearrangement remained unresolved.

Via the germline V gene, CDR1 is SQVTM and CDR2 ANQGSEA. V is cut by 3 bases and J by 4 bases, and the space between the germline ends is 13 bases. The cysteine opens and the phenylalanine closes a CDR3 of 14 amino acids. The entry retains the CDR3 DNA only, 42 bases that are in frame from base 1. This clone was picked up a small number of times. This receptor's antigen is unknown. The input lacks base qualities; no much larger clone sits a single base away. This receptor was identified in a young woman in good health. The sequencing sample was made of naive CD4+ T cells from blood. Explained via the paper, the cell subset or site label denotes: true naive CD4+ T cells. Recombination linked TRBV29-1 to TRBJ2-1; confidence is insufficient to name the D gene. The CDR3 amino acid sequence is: CSVDRTLNYNEQFF. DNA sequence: TGCAGCGTTGATAGAACGCTAAATTACAATGAGCAGTTCTTC.